The 3 T cell receptor beta chains listed next were all sequenced from one sample in a study of cytomegalovirus exposure and HLA in healthy donors. PCR amplification relied on 60 Vbeta primers (plus 13 Jbeta primers). TCRdb's table, derived via immunoSEQ multiplex PCR, lists solely in-frame clones and lacks some. This table has some 190,000 clones, around 80% appearing once. The sample consisted of PBMCs. These receptors all stem from a woman aged 25-40 years in good health and CMV-seropositive.

The chain joins TRBV10-3 to TRBJ2-7, with 7 bases fitting TRBD1. The CDR3 length is 14 residues. Per germline, CDR1 ENHRY and CDR2 SYGVKD. V lost 2 bases, J lost 0 bases, and 1 base stayed unmatched. CDR3 in amino acids: CAISEGDSSYEQYF. CDR3 in DNA: TGTGCCATCAGTGAGGGGGACAGCTCCTACGAGCAGTACTTC.

V usage is TRBV5-6 and J usage is TRBJ2-1; D is possibly TRBD2 (6 bases). Trimming took off 1 base at V and 4 bases at J, with 15 bases between the two ends. Per germline, CDR1 SGHDT and CDR2 YYEEEE. There are 16 residues in the CDR3. This CDR3 is CASSLLGGKQYNEQFF. CDR3 DNA sequence: TGTGCCAGCAGCTTGCTGGGGGGTAAACAATACAATGAGCAGTTCTTC. The full variable domain, with the rest looked up from reference TRBV5-6 and TRBJ2-1, is DAGVTQSPTHLIKTRGQQVTLRCSPKSGHDTVSWYQQALGQGPQFIFQYYEEEERQRGNFPDRFSGHQFPNYSSELNVNALLLGDSALYLCASSLLGGKQYNEQFFGPGTRLTVL.

The chain uses TRBV6-6 and TRBJ2-3, with 10 nucleotides matching TRBD1. V gave up 5 bases and J gave up 0 bases; unmatched junction bases: 2. CDR3 length equals 15 residues. Looked up from germline, CDR1 is MNHNY and CDR2 is SVGAGI (reference sequence). For the CDR3, the DNA is TGTGCCAGCAGTCGGACAGGGGGGAGCACAGATACGCAGTATTTT. It codes for CASSRTGGSTDTQYF.